This TCR beta chain appears in the sequencing data of a study of monozygotic twins with inflammatory bowel disease. TCRdb re-called the 5' RACE reads and gives one entry per CDR3 protein, without DNA. The sample shows 420,000 or so distinct CDR3 sequences, and around 2.5% sits with its ten largest clones. This CDR3 has 13 amino acids. Germline-derived CDR1 and CDR2 are MNHNS and SASEGT. The receptor's source is a human donor with ulcerative colitis or Crohn's disease, or a healthy co-twin of an affected twin (not recorded which). The specimen was blood. This chain connects TRBV6-1 to TRBJ1-2; TCRdb's D gene call, TRBD1, goes unchecked for lack of DNA. The CDR3 loop is CASTLQGIQGYTF.